Here is one TCR beta chain with its context. This clone was seen a handful of times. The clone's antigen remains unknown. No base qualities exist here, and no much larger clone lies one base off it. The sample's time point label is to be understood as: before neoadjuvant nivolumab. None of the patients had received prior systemic or radiation treatment, and all were newly diagnosed with stage II-IVA oral cavity squamous cell carcinoma. The cohort was composed of patients with HPV-negative, locally advanced oral cavity squamous cell carcinoma. Peripheral blood mononuclear cells were analyzed directly, without maintenance or expansion in culture. The samples were obtained from a longitudinal correlative study of a single-arm phase II trial testing neoadjuvant nivolumab in oral cavity squamous cell carcinoma. Genomic DNA-based TCRbeta sequencing was performed on subject-matched pre- and post-treatment PBMCs and tumors from three responders and three non-responders. Peripheral blood mononuclear cells were collected before nivolumab treatment and were collected again after treatment, at the time of surgery. Genomic DNA was isolated from PBMCs using the Maxwell RSC DNA from Cells kit.

For deep sequencing, each PBMC sample was run in six replicates, with libraries mostly built from 400 to 550 ng of input genomic DNA. The immunoSEQ hsTCRbeta kit was used to prepare TCRbeta libraries, following the manufacturer's instructions. An Illumina NovaSeq 6000 S4 flow cell was used to sequence the final libraries, which had first been combined to 3 nM. The authors' analysis ran thus. The immunoSEQ Analyzer was used for raw data preprocessing and quality control. The analysis was restricted to productive rearrangements, with each unique CDR3 amino acid sequence defining a clonotype. Repertoire clonality was estimated as the Gini-Simpson index, computed with the R package tcR. Student's t test was used to compare Gini indices, and Pearson correlation was used to assess associations with tumor size change. The clones in this table, taken by TCRdb from immuneACCESS, are in-frame only. Not every clone is retained; where verified, under half of the shortfall comes from an unresolved V gene, and the cause of the rest is unknown. V, J and clone size are those of that table, while D and trimming were read from the DNA. The table for this sample lists 17,000 or so clones; roughly 69% of them were counted only once. Approximately 2.9% of the sample rests with the top ten.

This sample was taken from a study of neoadjuvant anti-PD-1 for oral cavity cancer (dated by TCRdb to the early 2020s). Background on the whole study: Before undergoing curative-intent surgical resection, most patients got three to four biweekly nivolumab doses at 3 mg/kg. Patients with complete response, partial response or stable disease by RECIST 1.1 were defined as responders, whereas patients with progression were defined as non-responders. There were 12 to 13 patients in the parent correlative cohort, and the response rate was around 35%. Patients who did not progress were given a fourth nivolumab dose at about day 43 and had definitive surgical resection on days 50-56. Overall study outcomes, separate from this receptor: Only a few patients per response group were included in the TCR analyses, and larger cohorts for validation were called for by the authors. A higher pretreatment blood Treg/Th17 ratio correlated with both higher pretreatment blood TCRbeta clonality and lower post-treatment tumor TCRbeta clonality. Within PBMCs, T cell clonality (Gini index) was significantly higher in non-responders than responders after neoadjuvant nivolumab.

V loses 1 base at its end and J loses 6 bases; junction bases beyond the gene matches: 3. Per the germline V gene, SGHDT is the CDR1 and YYEEEE is the CDR2. CDR3 length: 14 amino acids, cysteine to phenylalanine. Left in the record is the CDR3 DNA by itself, 42 bases read in frame from the first base. The chain is made from TRBV5-6 and TRBJ1-5, and TRBD1 aligns with 8 junction nucleotides. This specimen consisted of PBMCs, obtained before nivolumab (anti-PD-1) treatment. The TCR originated in a person between 35 and 79 years old with oral cavity squamous cell carcinoma. The nucleotide sequence reads TGTGCCAGCAGCTTGAACAGGGGGATTCAGCCCCAGCATTTT. This is translated as CASSLNRGIQPQHF.